Below, 4 T cell receptor beta chains from the same sample are listed, as sequenced in a study of cytomegalovirus exposure and HLA in healthy donors. TCRdb keeps only in-frame clones here, not all; method: immunoSEQ multiplex PCR. This sample has almost 200,000 clones, with about 81% found just once. The sample taken for sequencing was PBMCs. The receptors derive from a woman in her 30s in good health and CMV-seronegative.

This sequence joins TRBV19 and TRBJ2-3, with 10 bases identical to TRBD2. After removal of 7 bases from V and 3 bases from J, the junction contained 10 bases not matched to a gene. CDR3 length: 16 residues. Looked up from germline, CDR1 is LNHDA and CDR2 is SQIVND (reference sequence). CDR3: CASKERGTSVTDTQYF. In DNA, the CDR3 is TGTGCCAGTAAGGAAAGGGGGACTAGCGTAACAGATACGCAGTATTTT.

This clone has at least ten counts. This chain links TRBV7-6 with TRBJ2-5; 11 bases are a match to TRBD2. Germline CDR1 and CDR2: SGHVS and FNYEAQ. Trimming took 1 base from V and 5 from J; bases not matched to a gene: 9. The CDR3 has 17 amino acids. The CDR3 DNA reads TGTGCCAGCAGCTTAGGAGTTACTAGCGGGAGCCGGGAGACCCAGTACTTC. This codes for CASSLGVTSGSRETQYF. The entire variable domain, with the rest obtained from reference TRBV7-6 and TRBJ2-5, is as follows: GAGVSQSPRYKVTKRGQDVALRCDPISGHVSLYWYRQALGQGPEFLTYFNYEAQQDKSGLPNDRFSAERPEGSISTLTIQRTEQRDSAMYRCASSLGVTSGSRETQYFGPGTRLLVL.

The rearrangement uses TRBV4-1 and TRBJ1-1; D not resolved. Germline V gives CDR1 MGHRA, CDR2 YSYEKL. This CDR3 is built from 15 residues. The ends were cut back, 0 bases at V and 0 bases at J, with 8 bases in the middle. Here the CDR3 DNA reads TGCGCCAGCAGCCAAGAATTTAGTCTGAACACTGAAGCTTTCTTT. It is translated as CASSQEFSLNTEAFF.

This clone was counted between two and nine times. The chain links TRBV30 to TRBJ1-2, with D tentatively TRBD1 (5 bases). Germline V gives CDR1 GTSNPN, CDR2 SVGIG (reference sequence). The CDR3 contains 13 residues. V lost 5 bases and J 6 bases, leaving 16 bases between the germline ends. The CDR3 DNA sequence: TGTGCCTGGTCAATGCAGGGTAATCATGGCTACACCTTC. Its translation is CAWSMQGNHGYTF.